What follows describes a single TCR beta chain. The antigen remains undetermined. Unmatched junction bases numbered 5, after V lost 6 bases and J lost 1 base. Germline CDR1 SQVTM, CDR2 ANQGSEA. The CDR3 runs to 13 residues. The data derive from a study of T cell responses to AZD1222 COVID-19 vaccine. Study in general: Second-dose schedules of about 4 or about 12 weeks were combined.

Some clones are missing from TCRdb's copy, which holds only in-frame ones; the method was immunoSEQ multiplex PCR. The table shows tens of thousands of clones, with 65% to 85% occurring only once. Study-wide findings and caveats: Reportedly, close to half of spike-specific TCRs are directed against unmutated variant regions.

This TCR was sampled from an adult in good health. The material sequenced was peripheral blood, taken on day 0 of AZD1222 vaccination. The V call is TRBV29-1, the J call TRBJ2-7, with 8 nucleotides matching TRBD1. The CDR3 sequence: CSVRTGSSYEQYF. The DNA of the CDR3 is TGCAGCGTCAGGACAGGGTCTTCCTACGAGCAGTACTTC.